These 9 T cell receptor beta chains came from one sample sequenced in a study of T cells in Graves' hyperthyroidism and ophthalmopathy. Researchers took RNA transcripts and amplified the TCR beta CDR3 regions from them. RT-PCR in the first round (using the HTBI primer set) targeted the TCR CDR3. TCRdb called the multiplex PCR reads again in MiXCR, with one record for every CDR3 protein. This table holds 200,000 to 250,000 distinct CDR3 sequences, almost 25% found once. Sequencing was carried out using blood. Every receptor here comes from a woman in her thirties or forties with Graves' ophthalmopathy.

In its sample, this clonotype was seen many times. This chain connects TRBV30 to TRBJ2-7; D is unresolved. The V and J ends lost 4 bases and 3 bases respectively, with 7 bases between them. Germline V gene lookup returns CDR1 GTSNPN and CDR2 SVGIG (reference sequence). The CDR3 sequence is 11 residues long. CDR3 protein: CAWTVGYEQYF. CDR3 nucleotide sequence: TGTGCCTGGACAGTGGGCTACGAGCAGTACTTC.

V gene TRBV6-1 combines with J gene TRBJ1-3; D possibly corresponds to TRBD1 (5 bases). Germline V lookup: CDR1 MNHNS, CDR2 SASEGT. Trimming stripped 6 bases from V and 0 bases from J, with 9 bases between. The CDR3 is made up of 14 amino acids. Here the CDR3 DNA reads TGTGCCAGCAGCTCGACAGTCTCTGGAAACACCATATATTTT. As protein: CASSSTVSGNTIYF.

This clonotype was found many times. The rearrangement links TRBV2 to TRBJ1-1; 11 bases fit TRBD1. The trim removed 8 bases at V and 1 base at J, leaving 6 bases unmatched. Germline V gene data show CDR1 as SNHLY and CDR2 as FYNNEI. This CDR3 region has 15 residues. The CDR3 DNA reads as TGTGCCAGCCCCGGGGGACAGGGGGGGAACACTGAAGCTTTCTTT. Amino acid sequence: CASPGGQGGNTEAFF.

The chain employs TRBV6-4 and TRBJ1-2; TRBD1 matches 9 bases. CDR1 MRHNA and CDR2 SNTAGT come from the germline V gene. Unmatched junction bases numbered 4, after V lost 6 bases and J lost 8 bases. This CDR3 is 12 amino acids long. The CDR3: CASRRDRDGYTF. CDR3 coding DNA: TGTGCCAGCAGGAGGGACAGGGACGGCTACACCTTC.

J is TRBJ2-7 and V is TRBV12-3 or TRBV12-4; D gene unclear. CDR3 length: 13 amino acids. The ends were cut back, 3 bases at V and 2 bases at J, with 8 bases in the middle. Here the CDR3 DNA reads TGTGCCAGCAGTTTCGGGCCCACCTACGAGCAGTACTTC. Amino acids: CASSFGPTYEQYF.

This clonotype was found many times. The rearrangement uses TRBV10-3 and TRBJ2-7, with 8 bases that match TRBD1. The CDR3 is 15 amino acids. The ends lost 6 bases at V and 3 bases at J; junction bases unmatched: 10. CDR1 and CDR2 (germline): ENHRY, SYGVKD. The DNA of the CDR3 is TGTGCCATCAGATCAGCCGCAGGGGGCCTCTACGAGCAGTACTTC. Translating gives CAIRSAAGGLYEQYF.

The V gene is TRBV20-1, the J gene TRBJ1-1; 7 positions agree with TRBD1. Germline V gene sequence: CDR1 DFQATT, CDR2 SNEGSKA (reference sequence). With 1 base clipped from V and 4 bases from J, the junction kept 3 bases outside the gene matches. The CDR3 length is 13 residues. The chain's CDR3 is CSARAAGGTEAFF. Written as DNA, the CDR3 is TGCAGTGCTAGAGCGGCAGGGGGCACTGAAGCTTTCTTT.

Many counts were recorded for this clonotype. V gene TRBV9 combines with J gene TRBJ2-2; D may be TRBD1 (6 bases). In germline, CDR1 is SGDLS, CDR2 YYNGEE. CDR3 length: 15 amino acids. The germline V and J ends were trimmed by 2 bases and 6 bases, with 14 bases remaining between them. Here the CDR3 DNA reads TGTGCCAGCAGCGTTCGGACAGACTCCGCCGGGGAGCTGTTTTTT. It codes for CASSVRTDSAGELFF.

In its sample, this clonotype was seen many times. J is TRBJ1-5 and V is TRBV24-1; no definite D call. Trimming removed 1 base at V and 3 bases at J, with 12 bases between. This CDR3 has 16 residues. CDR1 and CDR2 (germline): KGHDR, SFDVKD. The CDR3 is CATSDLGERLNQPQHF. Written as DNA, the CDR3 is TGTGCCACCAGTGATTTAGGCGAGCGGCTCAATCAGCCCCAGCATTTT.